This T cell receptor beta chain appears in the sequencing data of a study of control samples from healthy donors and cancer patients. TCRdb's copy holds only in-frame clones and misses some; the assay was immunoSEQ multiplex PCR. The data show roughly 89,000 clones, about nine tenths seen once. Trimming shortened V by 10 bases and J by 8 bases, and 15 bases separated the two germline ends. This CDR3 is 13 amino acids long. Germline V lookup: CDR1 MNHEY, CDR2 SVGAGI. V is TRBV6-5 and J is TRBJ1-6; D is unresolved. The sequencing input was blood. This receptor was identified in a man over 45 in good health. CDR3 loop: CAIGPLQDSPLHF. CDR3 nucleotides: TGTGCCATCGGGCCCCTTCAAGATTCACCCCTCCACTTT.